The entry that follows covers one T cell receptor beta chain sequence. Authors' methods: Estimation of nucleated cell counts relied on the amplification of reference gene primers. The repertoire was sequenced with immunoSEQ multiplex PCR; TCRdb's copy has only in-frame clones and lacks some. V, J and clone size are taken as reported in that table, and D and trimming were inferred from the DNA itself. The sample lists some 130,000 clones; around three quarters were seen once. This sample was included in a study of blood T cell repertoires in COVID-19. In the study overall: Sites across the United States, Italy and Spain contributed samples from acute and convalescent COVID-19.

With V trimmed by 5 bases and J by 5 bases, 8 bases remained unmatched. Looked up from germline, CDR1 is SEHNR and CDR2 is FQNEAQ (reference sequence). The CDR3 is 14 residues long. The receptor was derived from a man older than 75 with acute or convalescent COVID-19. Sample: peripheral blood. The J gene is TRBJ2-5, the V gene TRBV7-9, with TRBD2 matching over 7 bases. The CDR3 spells CASSRGLLPETQYF. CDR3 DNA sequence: TGTGCCAGCAGCAGGGGACTATTGCCGGAGACCCAGTACTTC.